This TCR beta chain was recovered during a study of T cell responses to AZD1222 COVID-19 vaccine. General study results and limits: Regions left unmutated in variants are reportedly the target of nearly half of spike-specific TCRs. Females made up more of the donors, who were largely white British, and clonal diversity may have come out too low. Seropositivity was recorded at baseline in only a handful of AZD1222 recipients.

Germline V gene lookup returns CDR1 MDHEN and CDR2 SYDVKM. The CDR3 covers 15 residues. With V trimmed by 2 bases and J by 1 base, 1 base remained unmatched. Data came from immunoSEQ multiplex PCR; TCRdb stores just in-frame clones and leaves some out. The repertoire consists of some 190,000 clones, with approximately 94% occurring once and the leading ten covering roughly 1.8%. Note on this clone: The antigen is undetermined. The sample holds other DNA sequences that translate to the same CDR3.

This receptor was identified in an adult who received the MenACWY meningococcal vaccine as a control. The chain employs TRBV28 and TRBJ2-7, with 11 bases lining up with TRBD2. Specimen: peripheral blood, collected 28 days after the second dose of the MenACWY control vaccine. The chain's CDR3 is CASSLGTSGSYEQYF. DNA of the CDR3: TGTGCCAGCAGTTTAGGGACTAGCGGATCCTACGAGCAGTACTTC.